The sample holds many counts of the clone carrying this T cell receptor (beta chain). Germline-derived CDR1 and CDR2 are SGHDT and YYEEEE. The CDR3 totals 15 residues. The V segment lost 0 bases and the J segment 6 bases; nucleotides outside the gene matches: 4. The data were obtained in a study of early T cells in non-severe SARS-CoV-2 infection. Study-wide context: Investigators sequenced bulk RNA drawn from unsorted whole blood, and chains remained unpaired.

TCRdb passed the 5' RACE reads through MiXCR, listing each CDR3 protein once. There are tens of thousands of distinct CDR3 sequences in the sample; roughly an eighth occur only once, and approximately 7% lies in the top ten. Sequences were obtained from whole blood. The chain couples TRBV5-6 to TRBJ1-2, with 11 bases identical to TRBD1. The receptor was isolated from an adult who was a healthcare worker with PCR-confirmed SARS-CoV-2 infection or an uninfected control (not recorded which). CDR3 in DNA: TGTGCCAGCAGCTTGGTGGACAGGGGGCGACATGGCTACACCTTC. This sequence encodes CASSLVDRGRHGYTF.